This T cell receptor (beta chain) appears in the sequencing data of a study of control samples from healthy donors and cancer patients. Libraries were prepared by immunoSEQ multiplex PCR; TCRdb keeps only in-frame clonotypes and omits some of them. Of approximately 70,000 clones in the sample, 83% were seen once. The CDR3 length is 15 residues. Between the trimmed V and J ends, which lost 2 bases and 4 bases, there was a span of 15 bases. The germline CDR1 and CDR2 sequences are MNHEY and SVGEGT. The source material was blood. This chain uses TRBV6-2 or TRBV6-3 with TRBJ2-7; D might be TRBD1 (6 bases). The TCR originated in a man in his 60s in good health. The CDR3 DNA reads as TGTGCCAGCAGTTACCCAAGGACAGATTTGTACGAGCAGTACTTC. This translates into CASSYPRTDLYEQYF.